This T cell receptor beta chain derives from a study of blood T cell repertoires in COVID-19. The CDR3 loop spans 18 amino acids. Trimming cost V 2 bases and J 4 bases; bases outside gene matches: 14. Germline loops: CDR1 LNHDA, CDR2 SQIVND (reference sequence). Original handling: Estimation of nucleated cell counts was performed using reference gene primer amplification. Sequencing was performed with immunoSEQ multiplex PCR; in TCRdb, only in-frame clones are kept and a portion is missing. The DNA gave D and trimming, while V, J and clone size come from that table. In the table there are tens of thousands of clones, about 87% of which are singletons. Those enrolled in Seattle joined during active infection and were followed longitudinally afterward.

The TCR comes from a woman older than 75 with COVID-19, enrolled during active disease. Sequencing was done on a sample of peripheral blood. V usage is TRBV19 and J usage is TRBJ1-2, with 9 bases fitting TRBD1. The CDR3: CASSIISGNRGLGYGYTF. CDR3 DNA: TGTGCCAGTAGTATAATTAGTGGGAACAGGGGGCTCGGCTATGGCTACACCTTC.